Listed below are T cell receptor beta chains from one sample, sequenced in a study of blood T cell repertoires in COVID-19. Using immunoSEQ multiplex PCR, the repertoire was profiled, and TCRdb retains in-frame clones only, with some absent. There are approximately 190,000 clones in the sample; roughly four fifths occur only once, and approximately 6.2% lies in the top ten. The sequenced material came from peripheral blood. Every receptor here comes from a woman between 40 and 50 years old with acute or convalescent COVID-19. Each CDR3 is given with its conserved first and last residue. The D gene is left open where the match is weak. The size entry is marked missing in some rows and otherwise reads once, few, many or a size class.

- TRBJ1-5 TRBD1 TRBV6-6 TGTGCCAGCAGTCTGGGGACAGGGGGCAACCAGCCCCAGCATTTT CASSLGTGGNQPQHF
- TRBJ1-2 - TRBV21-1 TGTGCCAGCACACCGCGGATCTATGGCTACACCTTC CASTPRIYGYTF
few TRBJ2-2 TRBD2 TRBV28 TGTGCCAGCAGTTTAGGGCCGGGACTAGCGGGACCCGGGGAGCTGTTTTTT CASSLGPGLAGPGELFF
- TRBJ1-5 - TRBV6-1 TGTGCCAGCAGTGAAGGGGAGGAGGGCAATCAGCCCCAGCATTTT CASSEGEEGNQPQHF
- TRBJ2-7 - TRBV28 TGTGCCAGCAGTGATAGCGTCCCCTACGAGCAGTACTTC CASSDSVPYEQYF
- TRBJ2-1 - TRBV6-5 TGTGCCAGCACCAAGCCGGGATACAATGAGCAGTTCTTC CASTKPGYNEQFF
- TRBJ1-1 - TRBV24-1 TGTGCCACCAGTGATGGCCGTACAGGGAACACTGAAGCTTTCTTT CATSDGRTGNTEAFF
- TRBJ2-3 TRBD2 TRBV11-2 TGTGCCAGCATCAAGCGGGGGGCGGGGGCTAGCACAGATACGCAGTATTTT CASIKRGAGASTDTQYF
once TRBJ1-2 TRBD1 TRBV16 TGTGCCAGCAGCCAAGGACAGGGGGCCGCCTATGGCTACACCTTC CASSQGQGAAYGYTF
- TRBJ1-1 - TRBV7-2 TGTGCCAGCAGCTTAGCTAGCCAACTGAACACTGAAGCTTTCTTT CASSLASQLNTEAFF
- TRBJ2-5 TRBD1 TRBV7-2 TGTGCCAGCAGCTCGGGACAGGTGGTAGGGACCCAGTACTTC CASSSGQVVGTQYF
- TRBJ1-2 TRBD1 TRBV3-1/TRBV3-2 TGTGCCAGCAGCCACGAGACAGGGCGCTATGGCTACACCTTC CASSHETGRYGYTF
- TRBJ1-1 - TRBV7-9 TGTGCCAGCAGCGCGGCCCAGGGATTGGGCACTGAAGCTTTCTTT CASSAAQGLGTEAFF
- TRBJ1-1 - TRBV29-1 TGCAGCGTTGGGCAGGGTCCTTTTAGTACTGAAGCTTTCTTT CSVGQGPFSTEAFF
- TRBJ2-3 - TRBV4-1 TGCGCCAGCAGCCAAGGCGAACTCGTGAGGGATTTGGGATATACGCAGTATTTT CASSQGELVRDLGYTQYF
once TRBJ2-1 TRBD2 TRBV5-1 TGCGCCAGCACCACCTGGGAGGGGTACAATGAGCAGTTCTTC CASTTWEGYNEQFF
- TRBJ1-4 TRBD1 TRBV27 TGTGCCAGCAGCACCAGGGGGCCGAATGAAAAACTGTTTTTT CASSTRGPNEKLFF
- TRBJ2-7 - TRBV18 TGTGCCAGCTCACCGGACATGACAGCCCAGTACTTC CASSPDMTAQYF
- TRBJ2-7 - TRBV19 TGTGCCAGTATGGGGGGCTCCTACGAGCAGTACTTC CASMGGSYEQYF
- TRBJ2-7 - TRBV2 TGTGCCAGCACGGAGGTATACGAGCAGTACTTC CASTEVYEQYF
- TRBJ2-3 - TRBV7-9 TGTGCCAGCAGCCTCGGTGGGGGGGCGGTTAGAACAGATACGCAGTATTTT CASSLGGGAVRTDTQYF